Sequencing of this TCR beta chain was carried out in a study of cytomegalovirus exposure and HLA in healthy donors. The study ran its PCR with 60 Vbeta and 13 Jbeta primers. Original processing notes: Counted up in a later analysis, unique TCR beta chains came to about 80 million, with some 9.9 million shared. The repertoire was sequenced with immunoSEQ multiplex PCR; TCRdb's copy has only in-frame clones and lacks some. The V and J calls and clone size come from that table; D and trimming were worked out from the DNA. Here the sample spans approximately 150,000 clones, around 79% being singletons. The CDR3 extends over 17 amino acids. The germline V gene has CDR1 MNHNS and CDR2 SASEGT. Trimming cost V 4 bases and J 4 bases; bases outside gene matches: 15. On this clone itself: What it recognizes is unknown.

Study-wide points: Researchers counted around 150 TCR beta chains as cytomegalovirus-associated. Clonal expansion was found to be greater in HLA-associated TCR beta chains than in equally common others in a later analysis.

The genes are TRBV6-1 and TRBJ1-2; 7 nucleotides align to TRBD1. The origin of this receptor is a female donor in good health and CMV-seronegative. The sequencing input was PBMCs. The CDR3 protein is CASSGGHFRQGSYGYTF. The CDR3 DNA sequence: TGTGCCAGCAGTGGAGGCCACTTTAGACAGGGCAGCTATGGCTACACCTTC.